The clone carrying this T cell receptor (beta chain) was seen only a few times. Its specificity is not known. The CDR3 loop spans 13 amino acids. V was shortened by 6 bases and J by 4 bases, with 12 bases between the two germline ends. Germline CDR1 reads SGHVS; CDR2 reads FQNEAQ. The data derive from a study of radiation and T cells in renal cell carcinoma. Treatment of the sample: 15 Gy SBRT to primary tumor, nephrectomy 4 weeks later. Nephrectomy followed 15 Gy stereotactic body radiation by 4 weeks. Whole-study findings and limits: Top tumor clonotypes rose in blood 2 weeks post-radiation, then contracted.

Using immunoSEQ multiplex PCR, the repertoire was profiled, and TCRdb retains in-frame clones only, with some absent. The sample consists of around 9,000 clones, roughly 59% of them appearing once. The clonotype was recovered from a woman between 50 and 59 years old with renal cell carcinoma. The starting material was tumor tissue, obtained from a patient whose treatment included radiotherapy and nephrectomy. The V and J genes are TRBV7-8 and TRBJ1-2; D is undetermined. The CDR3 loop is CASSPSGSYGYTF. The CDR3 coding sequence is TGTGCCAGCAGTCCGTCTGGCAGCTATGGCTACACCTTC. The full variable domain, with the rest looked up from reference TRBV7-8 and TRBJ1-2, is GAGVSQSPRYKVAKRGQDVALRCDPISGHVSLFWYQQALGQGPEFLTYFQNEAQLDKSGLPSDRFFAERPEGSVSTLKIQRTQQEDSAVYLCASSPSGSYGYTFGSGTRLTVV.